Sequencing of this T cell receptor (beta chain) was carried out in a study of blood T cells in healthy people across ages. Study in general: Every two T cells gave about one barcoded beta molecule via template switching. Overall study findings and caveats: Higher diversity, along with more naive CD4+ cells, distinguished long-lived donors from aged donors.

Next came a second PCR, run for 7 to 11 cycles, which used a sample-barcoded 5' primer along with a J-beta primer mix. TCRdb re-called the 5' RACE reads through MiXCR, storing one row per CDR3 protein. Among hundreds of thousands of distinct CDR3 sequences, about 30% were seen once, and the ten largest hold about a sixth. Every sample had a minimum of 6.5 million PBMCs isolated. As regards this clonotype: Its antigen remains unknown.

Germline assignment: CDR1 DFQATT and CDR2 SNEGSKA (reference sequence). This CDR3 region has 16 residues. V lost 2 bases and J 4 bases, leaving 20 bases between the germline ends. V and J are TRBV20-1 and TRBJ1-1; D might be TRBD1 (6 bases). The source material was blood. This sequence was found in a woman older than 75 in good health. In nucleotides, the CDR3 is TGCAGTGCTAGACCAACCGGGACACGGGGGCGCACTGAAGCTTTCTTT. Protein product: CSARPTGTRGRTEAFF.